The 26 T cell receptor beta chains listed next were all sequenced from one sample in a study of blood T cells in healthy people across ages (dated by TCRdb to 2014 to 2015). The library was made by 5' RACE. These reads were obtained on an Illumina HiSeq 2500. A second 7 to 11 cycle PCR used a sample-barcoded 5' primer and a J-beta primer mix. TCRdb reworked the public reads: Q25 trimming with fastp, MiXCR clone assembly, productive beta chains retained. Each record represents a unique CDR3 protein, reported with the most common genes and DNA among its rows. For this sample there are 1.5 million to 2 million distinct CDR3 sequences; around half appear just once. The top ten hold 2% to 2.5% of the sample. Sequencing used blood. The receptors were sampled from a middle-aged woman in good health.

This clonotype was counted only a few times. The chain recombines TRBV12-3 or TRBV12-4 with TRBJ2-7; TRBD1 aligns across 9 bases. Trimming took 8 bases from V and 6 from J; bases not matched to a gene: 11. This CDR3 is built from 14 residues. The DNA for the CDR3 is TGTGCCAGCCACAAACCGGGACAGGGAGCCGAGCAGTACTTC. Translated: CASHKPGQGAEQYF.

This chain links TRBV7-2 with TRBJ2-5; D call uncertain. Per the germline V gene, CDR1 is SGHTA and CDR2 is FQGNSA. V was trimmed by 3 bases and J by 4 bases, leaving 15 bases between them. The CDR3 is made up of 15 amino acids. The CDR3 sequence is CASSFNYQSIETQYF. The CDR3 DNA reads TGTGCCAGCAGCTTCAATTATCAATCCATAGAGACCCAGTACTTC.

V usage is TRBV9 and J usage is TRBJ2-1; TRBD2 matches at 8 bases. This CDR3 comprises 15 residues. Trimming at V came to 0 bases and at J to 2 bases, leaving 1 base not matched to a gene. Germline CDR1 reads SGDLS; CDR2 reads YYNGEE. The CDR3 DNA reads as TGTGCCAGCAGCGTAGTAGCGGGGACCTACAATGAGCAGTTCTTC. It translates to CASSVVAGTYNEQFF.

The chain uses TRBV7-2 and TRBJ2-3, with 12 positions matching TRBD2. This CDR3 contains 17 residues. CDR1 SGHTA and CDR2 FQGNSA come from the germline V gene. V lost 1 base, J lost 5 bases, and 7 bases stayed unmatched. The CDR3: CASSLDMTSGGIDTQYF. DNA of the CDR3: TGTGCCAGCAGCTTAGATATGACTAGCGGGGGTATAGATACGCAGTATTTT.

V is TRBV7-2 and J is TRBJ1-6; a weak D match, TRBD1 (5 bases). This CDR3 has 17 residues. V dropped 0 bases and J dropped 7 bases, with 16 bases sitting between them. CDR1 SGHTA and CDR2 FQGNSA come from the germline V gene. CDR3 DNA sequence: TGTGCCAGCAGCTTAGCCCTTGGGTCCAACAGGAATTCACCCCTCCACTTT. Its translation: CASSLALGSNRNSPLHF.

The chain joins TRBV3-1 to TRBJ2-1, with 9 bases fitting TRBD1. Looked up from germline, CDR1 is LGHDT and CDR2 is YNNKEL (reference sequence). The V gene end was trimmed by 3 bases and the J gene end by 7 bases; junction bases not matched to a gene: 4. This CDR3 is built from 14 residues. CDR3 in amino acids: CASSHGQGWNEQFF. CDR3 DNA: TGTGCCAGCAGCCACGGACAGGGGTGGAATGAGCAGTTCTTC.

The CDR3 sequence is CASSLPLLGGDEQYF. CDR3 nucleotides: TGTGCCAGCAGTTTACCCTTACTCGGAGGGGACGAGCAGTACTTC. The chain uses TRBV28 and TRBJ2-5, with TRBD2 as a possible D gene (6 bases). Gene TRBJ2-7 matches the end of the DNA better, so the J call may be wrong. The CDR3 length is 15 residues. CDR1 and CDR2 from the germline V gene are MDHEN and SYDVKM.

In regard to this clonotype: The junction departs from the called germline gene at one end, perhaps through a read error. The chain combines TRBV20-1 with TRBJ2-4; D is perhaps TRBD2 (5 bases). Germline CDR1 is DFQATT and CDR2 is SNEGSKA (reference sequence). The CDR3 is 13 amino acids. The CDR3 nucleotides read TGCAGTGCCGTTTTTCTAGCCGAAAACATTCAGTACTTC. Translation: CSAVFLAENIQYF.

The rearrangement joins TRBV6-1 to TRBJ2-7; D not certain. This CDR3 has 14 amino acids. Germline V CDR1 and CDR2: MNHNS, SASEGT. With 2 bases removed from V and 7 bases from J, the gap between germline ends came to 15 bases. CDR3: CASSERLLTGEQYF. CDR3 DNA sequence: TGTGCCAGCAGTGAACGGCTCTTAACCGGGGAGCAGTACTTC.

This clonotype was seen a few times. This chain joins TRBV7-6 and TRBJ2-1; 7 bases are shared with TRBD1. With V trimmed by 0 bases and J by 10 bases, 6 bases remained unmatched. The CDR3 sequence is 14 residues long. Germline CDR1 and CDR2: SGHVS and FNYEAQ. For the CDR3, the DNA is TGTGCCAGCAGCTTAGCCGAGGGGGCTCGGGAGCAGTTCTTC. This sequence encodes CASSLAEGAREQFF.

This clonotype was detected only a few times. V is TRBV5-1 and J is TRBJ2-7; the D gene could be TRBD1 or TRBD2 (6 bases each). CDR1 is SGHRS and CDR2 is YFSETQ in the germline V gene. The V and J ends lost 4 bases and 1 base respectively, with 18 bases between them. The CDR3 extends over 16 amino acids. The CDR3 protein is CASSRDLTGVSYEQYF. In DNA, the CDR3 is TGCGCCAGCAGCCGGGACTTGACAGGAGTATCCTACGAGCAGTACTTC.

This rearrangement joins TRBV4-2 to TRBJ1-2; D ambiguous. Germline lookup yields CDR1 LGHNA and CDR2 YNFKEQ. V was pared by 0 bases and J by 4 bases, with 12 bases between. The CDR3 has 15 residues. CDR3 in amino acids: CASSQEGAGVYGYTF. DNA of the CDR3: TGTGCCAGCAGCCAAGAAGGAGCAGGCGTCTATGGCTACACCTTC.

This chain joins TRBV10-3 and TRBJ2-1, with D uncertain. Germline V CDR1 and CDR2: ENHRY, SYGVKD. The length of the CDR3 is 13 residues. The V end lost 0 bases, the J end lost 10 bases, and 10 bases lay between the germline ends. The CDR3 region has the DNA TGTGCCATCAGTGAGTCGGAAATAAGCGAGCAGTTCTTC. This encodes CAISESEISEQFF.

This chain joins TRBV7-2 and TRBJ2-1; the D gene is possibly TRBD2 (6 bases). The CDR3 runs 15 residues. The germline V gene encodes CDR1 SGHTA and CDR2 FQGNSA. V gave up 5 bases and J gave up 2 bases, with 13 bases separating them. This CDR3 reads CASSPRDSPYNEQFF. The CDR3 coding sequence is TGTGCCAGCAGCCCCCGGGACTCCCCCTACAATGAGCAGTTCTTC.

V and J are TRBV9 and TRBJ2-1; D unresolved. Deletions cut 2 bases from V and 6 bases from J, with 6 bases between. Germline-derived CDR1 and CDR2 are SGDLS and YYNGEE. The CDR3 contains 12 residues. CDR3 sequence (DNA): TGTGCCAGCAGCGTCTACGGCAATGAGCAGTTCTTC. This codes for CASSVYGNEQFF. Complete variable domain (other parts from reference TRBV9 and TRBJ2-1): DSGVTQTPKHLITATGQRVTLRCSPRSGDLSVYWYQQSLDQGLQFLIQYYNGEERAKGNILERFSAQQFPDLHSELNLSSLELGDSALYFCASSVYGNEQFFGPGTRLTVL.

This clonotype was counted ten times or more. This chain connects TRBV7-2 to TRBJ2-7; TRBD2 aligns across 10 bases. Germline lookup yields CDR1 SGHTA and CDR2 FQGNSA. The CDR3 loop spans 13 amino acids. Trimming took 6 bases from V and 3 from J; bases not matched to a gene: 2. DNA of the CDR3: TGTGCCAGCAGTTCTAGCGGGGGCTACGAGCAGTACTTC. Translated: CASSSSGGYEQYF.

In its sample, this clonotype was seen a few times. The chain uses TRBV7-2 and TRBJ2-5, with unresolved D. V was pared by 1 base and J by 3 bases, with 9 bases between. The CDR3 length is 14 residues. The germline V gene has CDR1 SGHTA and CDR2 FQGNSA. CDR3 region: CASSLDGYKETQYF. The CDR3 DNA sequence: TGTGCCAGCAGCTTAGACGGTTACAAAGAGACCCAGTACTTC. The full variable domain, its missing parts supplied by reference TRBV7-2 and TRBJ2-5, is GAGVSQSPSNKVTEKGKDVELRCDPISGHTALYWYRQSLGQGLEFLIYFQGNSAPDKSGLPSDRFSAERTGGSVSTLTIQRTQQEDSAVYLCASSLDGYKETQYFGPGTRLLVL.

The gene calls are TRBV6-1 and TRBJ2-6; tentative D call: TRBD1 (6 bases). Germline CDR1 reads MNHNS; CDR2 reads SASEGT. The CDR3 spans 15 residues. The ends were cut back, 6 bases at V and 3 bases at J, with 12 bases in the middle. The CDR3 DNA is TGTGCCAGCAGGGACCAGGGGTTTGGGGCCAACGTCCTGACTTTC. This gives the protein CASRDQGFGANVLTF.

The chain combines TRBV12-3 or TRBV12-4 with TRBJ2-4; D unclear. CDR3 length equals 16 residues. V was trimmed by 7 bases and J by 3 bases, leaving 19 bases between them. The CDR3 is CASTHTQLRFKNIQYF. The CDR3 coding sequence is TGTGCCAGCACTCACACCCAGTTGAGGTTCAAAAACATTCAGTACTTC.

This clonotype turned up a few times. This chain uses TRBV6-2 or TRBV6-3 with TRBJ2-7; unclear D gene. The CDR3 has 13 amino acids. V was clipped by 0 bases and J by 5 bases, with 8 bases between them. Germline V gene data show CDR1 as MNHEY and CDR2 as SVGEGT. In DNA form, the CDR3 reads TGTGCCAGCAGTTACTCGTTGGGGAACGAGCAGTACTTC. As protein: CASSYSLGNEQYF.

V and J are TRBV28 and TRBJ2-5; 9 nucleotides match TRBD1. The CDR3 totals 16 residues. Losses at the gene ends were 6 bases for V and 1 base for J; bases not matched to a gene: 9. Germline assignment: CDR1 MDHEN and CDR2 SYDVKM. CDR3 bases: TGTGCCAGCAGCTCTCCACCGGGACAGGGCCAAGAGACCCAGTACTTC. Encoded protein: CASSSPPGQGQETQYF.

The V gene is TRBV6-2 or TRBV6-3, the J gene TRBJ2-4; D possibly corresponds to TRBD1 (6 bases). Matching the DNA end better, TRBJ2-7 makes the J call doubtful. The germline gives CDR1 MNHEY, CDR2 SVGEGT. The CDR3 consists of 14 residues. CDR3 sequence reads: CASSDGDRNYEQYF. CDR3 nucleotide sequence: TGTGCCAGCAGTGACGGCGACAGGAACTACGAGCAGTACTTC.

This clonotype was picked up one time. This chain links TRBV2 with TRBJ1-5; D not resolved. Germline V gives CDR1 SNHLY, CDR2 FYNNEI. Between the trimmed V and J ends, which lost 6 bases and 0 bases, there was a span of 12 bases. This CDR3 comprises 15 residues. The chain's CDR3 is CASRSFLDSNQPQHF. For the CDR3, the DNA is TGTGCCAGCAGGTCGTTCCTCGATAGCAATCAGCCCCAGCATTTT.

In the case of this clonotype: One junction end does not reproduce the germline sequence, and a read error may be involved. The chain combines TRBV2 with TRBJ1-6, with D possibly matching TRBD1 (5 bases). The CDR3 sequence is 15 residues long. Germline V CDR1 and CDR2: SNHLY, FYNNEI. The DNA for the CDR3 is TGTGCCAGCAGTGAAGCGGGCAGGGCAAGTTCACCCCCCCACTTT. Its protein is CASSEAGRASSPPHF. Full variable domain (missing parts from reference TRBV2 and TRBJ1-6): EPEVTQTPSHQVTQMGQEVILRCVPISNHLYFYWYRQILGQKVEFLVSFYNNEISEKSEIFDDQFSVERPDGSNFTLKIRSTKLEDSAMYFCASSEAGRASSPPHFGNGTRLTVT.

The CDR3 nucleotides read TGTGCCAGCAGTTTAGGGGGGATGTACAATGAGCAGTTCTTC. It codes for CASSLGGMYNEQFF. This chain joins TRBV27 and TRBJ2-1; D perhaps matches TRBD2 (6 bases). Germline V lookup: CDR1 MNHEY, CDR2 SMNVEV (reference sequence). The length of the CDR3 is 14 residues. Trimming cost V 2 bases and J 4 bases, with 9 bases left between them.

With regard to this clonotype: A junction boundary mismatches the germline segment, possibly from a read error. This chain uses TRBV7-2 with TRBJ1-4; D is unresolved. The CDR3 contains 13 residues. Germline V gives CDR1 SGHTA, CDR2 FQGNSA. The CDR3 reads CASSLDPDEKLFF. The CDR3 DNA reads TGTGCTAGCAGCTTAGACCCGGATGAAAAACTGTTTTTT.